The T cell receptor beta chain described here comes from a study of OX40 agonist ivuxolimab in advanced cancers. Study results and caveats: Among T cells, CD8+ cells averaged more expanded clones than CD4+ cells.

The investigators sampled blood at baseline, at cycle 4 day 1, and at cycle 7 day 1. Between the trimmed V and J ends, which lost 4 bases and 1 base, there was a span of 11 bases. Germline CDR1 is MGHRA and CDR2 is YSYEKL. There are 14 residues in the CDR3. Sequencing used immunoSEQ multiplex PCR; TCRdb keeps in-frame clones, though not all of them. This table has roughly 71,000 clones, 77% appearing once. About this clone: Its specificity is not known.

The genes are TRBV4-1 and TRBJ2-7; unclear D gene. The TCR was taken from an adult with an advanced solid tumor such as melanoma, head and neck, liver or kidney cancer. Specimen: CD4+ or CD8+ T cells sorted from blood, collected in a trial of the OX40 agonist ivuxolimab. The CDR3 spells CASSLRSESYEQYF. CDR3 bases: TGCGCCAGCAGCCTGCGCTCTGAGTCCTACGAGCAGTACTTC.